The rows below give T cell receptor beta chains drawn from one sample of a study of cytomegalovirus exposure and HLA in healthy donors. The repertoire was sequenced with immunoSEQ multiplex PCR; TCRdb's copy has only in-frame clones and lacks some. The sample has tens of thousands of clones, 70% to 85% seen once. The sequencing sample was made of PBMCs. The receptors were sampled from a man younger than 35 in good health and CMV-seronegative. Each CDR3 is given with its conserved first and last residue. The D gene is left open where the match is weak. Not all rows give a size; the values are once, few, many and, for expanded clones, a class.

abundance	j_gene	v_gene	d_gene	CDR3aa	CDR3nt
NA	TRBJ1-6	TRBV19	NA	CASSWRGAFDSPLHF	TGTGCCAGTAGTTGGAGGGGTGCCTTTGATTCACCCCTCCACTTT
NA	TRBJ1-5	TRBV6-1	NA	CAINRFDSNQPQHF	TGTGCCATAAACAGGTTCGATAGCAATCAGCCCCAGCATTTT
NA	TRBJ2-5	TRBV28	NA	CASSPLGLGQETQYF	TGTGCCAGCAGTCCCCTAGGACTGGGTCAAGAGACCCAGTACTTC
NA	TRBJ1-1	TRBV5-1	TRBD1	CASSIGDRVTTEAFF	TGCGCCAGCAGCATAGGGGACAGGGTTACAACTGAAGCTTTCTTT
NA	TRBJ2-1	TRBV2	NA	CASPPRDSFNEQFF	TGTGCCAGCCCCCCCCGGGACTCATTCAATGAGCAGTTCTTC
NA	TRBJ1-2	TRBV29-1	TRBD1	CSVGGTGLSGYTF	TGCAGCGTTGGGGGGACAGGATTGAGCGGCTACACCTTC
NA	TRBJ2-7	TRBV13	NA	CASSLGLASREQYF	TGTGCCAGCAGCTTAGGCCTAGCTTCTCGCGAGCAGTACTTC
NA	TRBJ1-1	TRBV6-1	NA	CASRWGEENTEAFF	TGTGCCAGCAGGTGGGGGGAAGAGAACACTGAAGCTTTCTTT
once	TRBJ2-7	TRBV28	NA	CASSTPGTYEQYF	TGTGCCAGCAGCACCCCCGGGACCTACGAGCAGTACTTC
once	TRBJ2-7	TRBV29-1	NA	CSVEDSVRYEQYF	TGCAGCGTTGAAGATTCAGTTCGCTACGAGCAGTACTTC
NA	TRBJ2-7	TRBV27	TRBD2	CASSAGLAGHEQYF	TGTGCCAGCAGTGCCGGACTAGCGGGGCACGAGCAGTACTTC
many	TRBJ2-1	TRBV6-4	TRBD2	CASSNGLASDEQFF	TGTGCCAGCAGTAATGGACTAGCATCGGATGAGCAGTTCTTC
NA	TRBJ1-1	TRBV30	NA	CAYGGLGAFF	TGTGCGTACGGAGGTCTCGGGGCTTTCTTT
once	TRBJ1-2	TRBV5-1	NA	CASSPTAGGLSYTF	TGCGCCAGCAGCCCAACGGCAGGCGGGCTGAGCTACACCTTC
few	TRBJ1-2	TRBV7-3	TRBD1	CASSRDRVSGYTF	TGTGCCAGCAGTAGGGACAGGGTGTCTGGCTACACCTTC
NA	TRBJ1-5	TRBV27	NA	CASSAGVNQPQHF	TGTGCCAGCAGTGCAGGGGTTAATCAGCCCCAGCATTTT
NA	TRBJ1-1	TRBV5-1	TRBD1	CASSYGQGLIAGTEAFF	TGCGCCAGCAGCTACGGACAGGGGCTTATCGCGGGCACTGAAGCTTTCTTT
NA	TRBJ2-2	TRBV11-2	TRBD1	CASSPTGGMAGELFF	TGTGCCAGCAGCCCCACAGGGGGGATGGCCGGGGAGCTGTTTTTT
NA	TRBJ1-5	TRBV6-4	TRBD1	CASSGDRKHGVRKDQPQHF	TGTGCCAGCAGTGGGGACAGGAAGCACGGTGTAAGGAAGGATCAGCCCCAGCATTTT
NA	TRBJ2-7	TRBV27	NA	CASSPIVSGAYEQYF	TGTGCCAGCAGTCCCATCGTTAGCGGAGCGTACGAGCAGTACTTC
NA	TRBJ1-2	TRBV5-1	TRBD1	CASSPDRGRSGYTF	TGCGCCAGCAGCCCGGACAGGGGACGTTCGGGCTACACCTTC
NA	TRBJ2-7	TRBV5-1	TRBD2	CASSLVGGRAYEQYF	TGCGCCAGCAGCTTGGTCGGCGGGAGGGCCTACGAGCAGTACTTC
NA	TRBJ1-1	TRBV11-2	NA	CASSLQGNTEAFF	TGTGCCAGCAGCTTACAGGGGAACACTGAAGCTTTCTTT
NA	TRBJ2-3	TRBV9	NA	CASSVNTDTQYF	TGTGCCAGCAGCGTTAACACAGATACGCAGTATTTT
NA	TRBJ1-1	TRBV30	NA	CAWSSWGGRENTEAFF	TGTGCCTGGAGTAGTTGGGGTGGGCGGGAGAACACTGAAGCTTTCTTT
NA	TRBJ2-1	TRBV30	TRBD2	CAGTPSGRRSNEQFF	TGTGCCGGGACCCCTAGCGGGAGGCGGTCCAATGAGCAGTTCTTC
NA	TRBJ2-7	TRBV6-5	NA	CASSRGRLYEQYF	TGTGCCAGCAGTCGTGGCAGACTTTACGAGCAGTACTTC
NA	TRBJ2-5	TRBV27	NA	CASSLQHHRAGTQYF	TGTGCCAGCAGTCTTCAGCATCACAGGGCAGGGACCCAGTACTTC
NA	TRBJ2-1	TRBV6-6	NA	CASSPGTLNNEQFF	TGTGCCAGCAGTCCCGGGACTTTAAACAATGAGCAGTTCTTC
NA	TRBJ1-4	TRBV7-9	NA	CASSLVDGFREKLFF	TGTGCCAGCAGCTTAGTTGACGGGTTTCGGGAAAAACTGTTTTTT
NA	TRBJ1-2	TRBV6-5	NA	CASSLRGGSNYGYTF	TGTGCCAGCAGCCTGCGGGGGGGCTCTAACTATGGCTACACCTTC
NA	TRBJ1-1	TRBV4-1	TRBD1	CASSQETGEAFF	TGCGCCAGCAGCCAAGAGACAGGGGAAGCTTTCTTT
NA	TRBJ1-5	TRBV11-2	TRBD1	CASSSGQGSEPQHF	TGTGCCAGCAGCTCAGGACAGGGGTCGGAGCCCCAGCATTTT
NA	TRBJ1-1	TRBV7-3	NA	CASSLESWAPEAFF	TGTGCCAGCAGCTTAGAGTCCTGGGCTCCTGAAGCTTTCTTT
NA	TRBJ1-2	TRBV20-1	NA	CSASFYGYTF	TGCAGTGCTTCTTTCTATGGCTACACCTTC
NA	TRBJ2-1	TRBV27	NA	CASSLLVSYNEQFF	TGTGCCAGCAGTTTACTAGTATCCTACAATGAGCAGTTCTTC
NA	TRBJ2-4	TRBV5-1	TRBD1	CASSLGPGTTGGEFAKNIQYF	TGCGCCAGCAGCTTGGGCCCCGGGACTACAGGGGGCGAGTTTGCCAAAAACATTCAGTACTTC
NA	TRBJ2-5	TRBV15	NA	CATSRDPAGETQYF	TGTGCCACCAGCAGAGATCCAGCAGGCGAGACCCAGTACTTC
NA	TRBJ2-1	TRBV30	NA	CAWSPLAGRNEQFF	TGTGCCTGGAGTCCCCTGGCGGGGCGCAATGAGCAGTTCTTC
NA	TRBJ1-2	TRBV9	TRBD1	CASSVRDRDPYGYTF	TGTGCCAGCAGCGTCCGGGACAGGGACCCCTATGGCTACACCTTC
NA	TRBJ2-7	TRBV6-5	TRBD1	CASSYSGQGANHEQYF	TGTGCCAGCAGTTACTCGGGCCAGGGGGCTAACCACGAGCAGTACTTC
NA	TRBJ1-5	TRBV6-5	TRBD1	CASSLTGGGNQPQHF	TGTGCCAGCAGCCTGACAGGGGGCGGCAATCAGCCCCAGCATTTT
NA	TRBJ2-7	TRBV27	TRBD2	CASSPIAGTQYEQYF	TGTGCCAGCAGTCCGATAGCGGGGACCCAATACGAGCAGTACTTC
NA	TRBJ2-7	TRBV5-1	NA	CASSFSVAGSYEQYF	TGCGCCAGCAGCTTCTCTGTGGCGGGCTCCTACGAGCAGTACTTC
NA	TRBJ2-3	TRBV6-1	TRBD2	CASSDIAGADTQYF	TGTGCCAGCAGTGACATAGCGGGAGCAGATACGCAGTATTTT
NA	TRBJ1-2	TRBV29-1	NA	CSSDPTGYGYTF	TGCAGCTCTGACCCGACGGGCTATGGCTACACCTTC
NA	TRBJ1-5	TRBV27	NA	CASSWGGANQPQHF	TGTGCCAGCAGTTGGGGCGGGGCCAATCAGCCCCAGCATTTT
NA	TRBJ2-2	TRBV27	TRBD1	CASSRDRGGIGELFF	TGTGCCAGCAGTCGGGACAGGGGAGGAATCGGGGAGCTGTTTTTT
NA	TRBJ1-2	TRBV6-5	NA	CASRTPGGNYGYTF	TGTGCCAGCAGGACCCCGGGGGGGAACTATGGCTACACCTTC